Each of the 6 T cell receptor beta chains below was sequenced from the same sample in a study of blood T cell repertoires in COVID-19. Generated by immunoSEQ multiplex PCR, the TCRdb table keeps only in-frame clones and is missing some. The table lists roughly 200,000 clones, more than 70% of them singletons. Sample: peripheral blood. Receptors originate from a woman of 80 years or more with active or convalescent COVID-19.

The CDR3 region is CASSRQGIYGYTF. CDR3 coding DNA: TGTGCCAGCAGTCGACAGGGGATTTATGGCTACACCTTC. The chain has TRBV28 and TRBJ1-2; 8 bases fit TRBD1. Unmatched junction bases numbered 4, after V lost 5 bases and J lost 5 bases. CDR1 MDHEN and CDR2 SYDVKM come from the germline V gene. The CDR3 is 13 amino acids.

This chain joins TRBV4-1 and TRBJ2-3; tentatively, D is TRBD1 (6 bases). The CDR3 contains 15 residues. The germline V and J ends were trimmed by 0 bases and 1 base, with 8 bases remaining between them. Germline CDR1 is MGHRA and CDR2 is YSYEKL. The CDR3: CASSQDRTGTDTQYF. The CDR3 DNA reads TGCGCCAGCAGCCAAGATAGGACAGGCACAGATACGCAGTATTTT.

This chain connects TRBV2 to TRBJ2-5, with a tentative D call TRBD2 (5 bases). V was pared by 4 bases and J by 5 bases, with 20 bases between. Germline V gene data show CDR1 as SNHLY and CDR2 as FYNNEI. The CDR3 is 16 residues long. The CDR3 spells CASSAPPTRVVETQYF. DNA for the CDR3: TGTGCCAGCAGTGCCCCCCCCACTAGGGTGGTGGAGACCCAGTACTTC.

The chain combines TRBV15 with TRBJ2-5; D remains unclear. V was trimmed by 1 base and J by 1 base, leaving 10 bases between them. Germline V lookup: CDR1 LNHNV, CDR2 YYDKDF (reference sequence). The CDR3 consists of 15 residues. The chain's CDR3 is CATSRVAALQETQYF. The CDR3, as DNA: TGTGCCACCAGCAGAGTGGCAGCGCTCCAAGAGACCCAGTACTTC.

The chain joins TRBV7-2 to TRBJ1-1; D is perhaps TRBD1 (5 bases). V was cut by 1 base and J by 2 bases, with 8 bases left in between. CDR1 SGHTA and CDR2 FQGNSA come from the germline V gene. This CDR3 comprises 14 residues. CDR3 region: CASSLERTNTEAFF. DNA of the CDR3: TGTGCCAGCAGCTTAGAGAGGACAAACACTGAAGCTTTCTTT.

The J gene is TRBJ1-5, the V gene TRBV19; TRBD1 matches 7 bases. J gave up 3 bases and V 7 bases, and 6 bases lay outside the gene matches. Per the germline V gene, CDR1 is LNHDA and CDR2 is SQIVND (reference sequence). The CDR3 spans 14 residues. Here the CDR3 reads CASIQTGINQPQHF. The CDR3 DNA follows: TGTGCCAGTATCCAGACAGGGATCAATCAGCCCCAGCATTTT.